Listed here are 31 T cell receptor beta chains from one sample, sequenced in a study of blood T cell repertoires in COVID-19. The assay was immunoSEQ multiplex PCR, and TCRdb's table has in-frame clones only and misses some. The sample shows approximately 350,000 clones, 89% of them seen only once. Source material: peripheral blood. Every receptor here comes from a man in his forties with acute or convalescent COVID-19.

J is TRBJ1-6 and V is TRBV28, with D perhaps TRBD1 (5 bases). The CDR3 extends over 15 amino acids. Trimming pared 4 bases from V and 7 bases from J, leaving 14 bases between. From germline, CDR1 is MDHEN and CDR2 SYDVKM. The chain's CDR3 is CASSSTVGANSPLHF. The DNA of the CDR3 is TGTGCCAGCAGTTCCACCGTAGGGGCCAATTCACCCCTCCACTTT.

Here the CDR3 reads CASSSGVGAEAFF. As DNA, the CDR3 is TGTGCCAGCAGTTCAGGGGTAGGAGCTGAAGCTTTCTTT. V is TRBV6-5 and J is TRBJ1-1, with D tentatively TRBD1 (6 bases). Germline lookup yields CDR1 MNHEY and CDR2 SVGAGI. The CDR3 is made up of 13 amino acids. Trimming removed 4 bases at V and 6 bases at J, with 12 bases between.

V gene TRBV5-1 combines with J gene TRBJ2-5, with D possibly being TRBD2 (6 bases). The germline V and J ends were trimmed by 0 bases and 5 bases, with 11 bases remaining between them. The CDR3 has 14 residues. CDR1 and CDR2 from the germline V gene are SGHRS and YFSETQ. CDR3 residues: CASSLVGDSETQYF. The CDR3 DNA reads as TGCGCCAGCAGCTTGGTGGGGGACTCGGAGACCCAGTACTTC.

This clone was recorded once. CDR3 residues: CASSYRWPYEQYF. In DNA, the CDR3 is TGTGCCAGCAGTTACAGGTGGCCCTACGAGCAGTACTTC. This chain links TRBV27 with TRBJ2-7, with D perhaps matching TRBD1 (5 bases). The CDR3 has 13 residues. With 4 bases removed from V and 2 bases from J, the gap between germline ends came to 9 bases. Looked up from germline, CDR1 is MNHEY and CDR2 is SMNVEV (reference sequence).

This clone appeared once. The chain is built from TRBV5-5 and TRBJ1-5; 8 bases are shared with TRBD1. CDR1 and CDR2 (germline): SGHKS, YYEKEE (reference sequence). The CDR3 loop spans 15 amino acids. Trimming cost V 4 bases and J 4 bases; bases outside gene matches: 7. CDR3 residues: CASSPGTGFNQPQHF. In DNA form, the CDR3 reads TGTGCCAGCAGCCCCGGGACAGGTTTTAATCAGCCCCAGCATTTT.

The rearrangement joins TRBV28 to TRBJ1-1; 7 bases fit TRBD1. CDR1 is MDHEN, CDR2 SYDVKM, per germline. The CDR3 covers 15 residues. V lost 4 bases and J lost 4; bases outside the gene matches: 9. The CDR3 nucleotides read TGTGCCAGCAGTTACGCCGGGACAGTTTCCACTGAAGCTTTCTTT. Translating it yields CASSYAGTVSTEAFF. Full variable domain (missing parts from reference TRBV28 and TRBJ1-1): DVKVTQSSRYLVKRTGEKVFLECVQDMDHENMFWYRQDPGLGLRLIYFSYDVKMKEKGDIPEGYSVSREKKERFSLILESASTNQTSMYLCASSYAGTVSTEAFFGQGTRLTVV.

The CDR3, as DNA: TGTGCCAGCAGCGAGCCGCCTCTAGTCCCCGAGCAGTACTTC. Protein: CASSEPPLVPEQYF. The rearrangement joins TRBV7-9 to TRBJ2-7; D gene unclear. The CDR3 consists of 14 residues. Trimming stripped 5 bases from V and 6 bases from J, with 17 bases between. The V gene's germline CDR1 is SEHNR and CDR2 FQNEAQ (reference sequence). Looking up the rest from reference TRBV7-9 and TRBJ2-7 gives the full variable domain: DTGVSQNPRHKITKRGQNVTFRCDPISEHNRLYWYRQTLGQGPEFLTYFQNEAQLEKSRLLSDRFSAERPKGSFSTLEIQRTEQGDSAMYLCASSEPPLVPEQYFGPGTRLTVT.

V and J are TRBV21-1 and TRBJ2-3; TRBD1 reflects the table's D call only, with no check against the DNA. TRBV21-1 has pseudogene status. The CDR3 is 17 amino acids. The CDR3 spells CASSQARQGTSTDTQYF. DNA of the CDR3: TGTGCCAGCAGCCAGGCAAGACAGGGCACTAGCACAGATACGCAGTATTTT.

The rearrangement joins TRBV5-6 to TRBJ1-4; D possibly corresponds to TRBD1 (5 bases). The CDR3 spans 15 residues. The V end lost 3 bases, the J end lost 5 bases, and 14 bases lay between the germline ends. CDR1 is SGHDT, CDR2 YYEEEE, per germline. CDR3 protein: CASSSVGGPNEKLFF. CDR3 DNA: TGTGCCAGCAGCTCGGTCGGGGGTCCGAATGAAAAACTGTTTTTT.

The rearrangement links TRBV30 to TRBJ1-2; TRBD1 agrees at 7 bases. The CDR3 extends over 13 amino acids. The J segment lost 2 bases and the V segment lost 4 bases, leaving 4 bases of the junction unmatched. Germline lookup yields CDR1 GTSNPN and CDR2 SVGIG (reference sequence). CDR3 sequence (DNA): TGTGCCTGGACTACACAGGGGAACTATGGCTACACCTTC. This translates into CAWTTQGNYGYTF.

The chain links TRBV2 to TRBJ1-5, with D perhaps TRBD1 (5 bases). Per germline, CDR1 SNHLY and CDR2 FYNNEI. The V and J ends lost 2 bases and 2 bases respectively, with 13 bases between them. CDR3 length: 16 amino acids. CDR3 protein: CASSEWGGGGNQPQHF. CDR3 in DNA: TGTGCCAGCAGTGAATGGGGGGGAGGGGGCAATCAGCCCCAGCATTTT.

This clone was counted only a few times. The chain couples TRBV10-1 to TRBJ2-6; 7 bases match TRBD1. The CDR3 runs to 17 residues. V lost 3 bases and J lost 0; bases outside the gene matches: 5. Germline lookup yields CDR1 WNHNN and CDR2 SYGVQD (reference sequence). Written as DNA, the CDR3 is TGCGCCAGCAGTGAAGACAGGGTCCCCTCTGGGGCCAACGTCCTGACTTTC. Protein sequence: CASSEDRVPSGANVLTF.

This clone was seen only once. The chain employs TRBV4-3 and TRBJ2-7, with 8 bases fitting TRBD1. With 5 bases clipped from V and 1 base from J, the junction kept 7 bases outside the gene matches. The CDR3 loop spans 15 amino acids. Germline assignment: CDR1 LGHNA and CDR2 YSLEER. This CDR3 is CASSNSGTGSYEQYF. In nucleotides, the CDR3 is TGCGCCAGCAGCAACTCCGGGACAGGTTCCTACGAGCAGTACTTC.

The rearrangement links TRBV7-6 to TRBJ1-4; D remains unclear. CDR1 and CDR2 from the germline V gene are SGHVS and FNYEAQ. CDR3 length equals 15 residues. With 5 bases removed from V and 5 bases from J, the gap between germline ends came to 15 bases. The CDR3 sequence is CASSPGRAGNEKLFF. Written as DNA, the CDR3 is TGTGCCAGCAGCCCGGGGAGGGCAGGAAATGAAAAACTGTTTTTT.

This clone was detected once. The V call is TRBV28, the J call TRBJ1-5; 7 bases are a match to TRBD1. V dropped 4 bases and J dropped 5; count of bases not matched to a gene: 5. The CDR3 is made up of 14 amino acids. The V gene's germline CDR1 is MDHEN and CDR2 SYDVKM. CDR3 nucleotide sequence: TGTGCCAGCAGTTCCAGACAGGGAGATCAGCCCCAGCATTTT. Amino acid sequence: CASSSRQGDQPQHF.

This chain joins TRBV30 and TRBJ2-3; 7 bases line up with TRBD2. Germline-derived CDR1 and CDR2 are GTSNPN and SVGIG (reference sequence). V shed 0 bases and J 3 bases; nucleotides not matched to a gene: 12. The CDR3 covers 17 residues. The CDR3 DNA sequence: TGTGCCTGGAGTGTACATCGAGCGGGGAGAGGAACAGATACGCAGTATTTT. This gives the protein CAWSVHRAGRGTDTQYF.

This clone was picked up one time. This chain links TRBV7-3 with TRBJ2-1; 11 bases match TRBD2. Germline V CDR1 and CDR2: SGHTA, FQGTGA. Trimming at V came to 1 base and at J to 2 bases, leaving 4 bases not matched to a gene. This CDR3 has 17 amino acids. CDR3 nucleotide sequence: TGTGCCAGCAGCTTAAAAAGACTAGCGGGGCCCTACAATGAGCAGTTCTTC. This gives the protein CASSLKRLAGPYNEQFF.

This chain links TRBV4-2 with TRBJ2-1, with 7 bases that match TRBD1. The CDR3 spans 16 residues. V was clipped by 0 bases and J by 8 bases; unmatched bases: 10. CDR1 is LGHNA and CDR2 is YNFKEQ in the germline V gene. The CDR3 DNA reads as TGTGCCAGCAGCCAAGAACCGGGACAGTATTTCGATGAGCAGTTCTTC. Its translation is CASSQEPGQYFDEQFF.

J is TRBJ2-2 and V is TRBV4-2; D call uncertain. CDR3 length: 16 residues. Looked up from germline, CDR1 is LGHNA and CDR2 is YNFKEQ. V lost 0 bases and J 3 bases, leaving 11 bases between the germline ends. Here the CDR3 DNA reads TGTGCCAGCAGCCAAGATCCACCGGGTCACACCGGGGAGCTGTTTTTT. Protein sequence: CASSQDPPGHTGELFF.

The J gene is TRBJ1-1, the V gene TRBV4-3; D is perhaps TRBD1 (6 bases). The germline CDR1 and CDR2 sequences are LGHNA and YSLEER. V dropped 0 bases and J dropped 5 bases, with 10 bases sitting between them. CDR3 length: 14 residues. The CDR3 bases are TGCGCCAGCAGCCAAGATAGGCAGGGGACTGAAGCTTTCTTT. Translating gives CASSQDRQGTEAFF.

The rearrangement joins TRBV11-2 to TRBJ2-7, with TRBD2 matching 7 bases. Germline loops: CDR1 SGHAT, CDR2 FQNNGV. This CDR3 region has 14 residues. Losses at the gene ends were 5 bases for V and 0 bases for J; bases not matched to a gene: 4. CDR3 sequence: CASSKAGSSYEQYF. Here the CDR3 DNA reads TGTGCCAGCAGCAAAGCGGGGAGCTCCTACGAGCAGTACTTC. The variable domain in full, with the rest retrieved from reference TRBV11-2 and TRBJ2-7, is EAGVAQSPRYKIIEKRQSVAFWCNPISGHATLYWYQQILGQGPKLLIQFQNNGVVDDSQLPKDRFSAERLKGVDSTLKIQPAKLEDSAVYLCASSKAGSSYEQYFGPGTRLTVT.

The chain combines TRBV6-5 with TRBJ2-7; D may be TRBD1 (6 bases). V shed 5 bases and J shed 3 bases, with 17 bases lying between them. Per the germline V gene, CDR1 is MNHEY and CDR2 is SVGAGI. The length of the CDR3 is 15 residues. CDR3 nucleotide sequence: TGTGCCAGCAGTCTTATACAGGGATTCTACTACGAGCAGTACTTC. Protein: CASSLIQGFYYEQYF.

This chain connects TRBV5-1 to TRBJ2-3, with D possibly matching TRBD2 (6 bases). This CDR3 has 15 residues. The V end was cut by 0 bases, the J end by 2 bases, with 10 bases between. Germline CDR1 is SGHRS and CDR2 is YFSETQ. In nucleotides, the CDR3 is TGCGCCAGCAGCTTGGAAGCGGGCCCCACAGATACGCAGTATTTT. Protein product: CASSLEAGPTDTQYF.

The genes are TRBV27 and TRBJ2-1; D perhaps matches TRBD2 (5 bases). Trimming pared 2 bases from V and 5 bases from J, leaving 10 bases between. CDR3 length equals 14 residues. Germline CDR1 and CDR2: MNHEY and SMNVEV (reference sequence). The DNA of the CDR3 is TGTGCCAGCAGTTTAAGCGGTGGGGACAATGAGCAGTTCTTC. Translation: CASSLSGGDNEQFF.

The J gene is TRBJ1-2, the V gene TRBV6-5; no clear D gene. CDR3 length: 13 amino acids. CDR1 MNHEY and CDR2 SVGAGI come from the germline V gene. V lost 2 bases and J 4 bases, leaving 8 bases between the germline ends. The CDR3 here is CASSYRGTYGYTF. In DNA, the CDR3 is TGTGCCAGCAGTTACCGCGGTACCTATGGCTACACCTTC.

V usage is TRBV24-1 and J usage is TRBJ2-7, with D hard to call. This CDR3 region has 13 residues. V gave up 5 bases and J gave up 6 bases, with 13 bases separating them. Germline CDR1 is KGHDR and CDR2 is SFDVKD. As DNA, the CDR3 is TGTGCCACCAGTGGAGTTTATTCGGGCGAGCAGTACTTC. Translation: CATSGVYSGEQYF.

CDR3: CASRDSGQGYYEQYF. The CDR3, as DNA: TGTGCCAGCAGGGATTCGGGACAGGGGTACTACGAGCAGTACTTC. This chain links TRBV7-2 with TRBJ2-7; 10 bases match TRBD1. Germline trimming cut 6 bases from V and 3 bases from J; bases unmatched to any gene: 8. This CDR3 has 15 residues. CDR1 is SGHTA, CDR2 FQGNSA, per germline.

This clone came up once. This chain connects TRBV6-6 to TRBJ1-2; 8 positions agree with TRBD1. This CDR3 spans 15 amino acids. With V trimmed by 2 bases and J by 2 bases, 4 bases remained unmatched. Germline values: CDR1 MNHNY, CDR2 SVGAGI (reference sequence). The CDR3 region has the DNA TGTGCCAGCAGTTACAGCGGGACAGGCAACTATGGCTACACCTTC. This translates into CASSYSGTGNYGYTF.

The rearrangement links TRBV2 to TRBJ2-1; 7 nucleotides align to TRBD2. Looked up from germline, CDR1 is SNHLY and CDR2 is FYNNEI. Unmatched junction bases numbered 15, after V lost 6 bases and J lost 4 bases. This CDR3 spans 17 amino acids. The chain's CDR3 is CASRVTPGGRTYNEQFF. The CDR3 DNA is TGTGCCAGCAGGGTAACCCCGGGAGGCCGAACATACAATGAGCAGTTCTTC.

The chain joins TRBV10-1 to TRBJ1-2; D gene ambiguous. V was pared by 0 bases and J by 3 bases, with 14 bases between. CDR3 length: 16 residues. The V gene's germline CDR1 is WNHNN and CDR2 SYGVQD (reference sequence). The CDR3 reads CASSESTYPADYGYTF. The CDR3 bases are TGCGCCAGCAGTGAGTCAACCTACCCCGCGGACTATGGCTACACCTTC.

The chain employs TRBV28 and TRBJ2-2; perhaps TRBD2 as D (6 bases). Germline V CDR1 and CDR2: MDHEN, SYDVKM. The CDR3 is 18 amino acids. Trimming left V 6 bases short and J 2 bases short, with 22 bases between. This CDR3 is CASRATRGAGLNTGELFF. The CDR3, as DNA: TGTGCCAGCAGGGCCACGAGGGGAGCGGGTCTTAACACCGGGGAGCTGTTTTTT. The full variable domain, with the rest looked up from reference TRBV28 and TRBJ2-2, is DVKVTQSSRYLVKRTGEKVFLECVQDMDHENMFWYRQDPGLGLRLIYFSYDVKMKEKGDIPEGYSVSREKKERFSLILESASTNQTSMYLCASRATRGAGLNTGELFFGEGSRLTVL.